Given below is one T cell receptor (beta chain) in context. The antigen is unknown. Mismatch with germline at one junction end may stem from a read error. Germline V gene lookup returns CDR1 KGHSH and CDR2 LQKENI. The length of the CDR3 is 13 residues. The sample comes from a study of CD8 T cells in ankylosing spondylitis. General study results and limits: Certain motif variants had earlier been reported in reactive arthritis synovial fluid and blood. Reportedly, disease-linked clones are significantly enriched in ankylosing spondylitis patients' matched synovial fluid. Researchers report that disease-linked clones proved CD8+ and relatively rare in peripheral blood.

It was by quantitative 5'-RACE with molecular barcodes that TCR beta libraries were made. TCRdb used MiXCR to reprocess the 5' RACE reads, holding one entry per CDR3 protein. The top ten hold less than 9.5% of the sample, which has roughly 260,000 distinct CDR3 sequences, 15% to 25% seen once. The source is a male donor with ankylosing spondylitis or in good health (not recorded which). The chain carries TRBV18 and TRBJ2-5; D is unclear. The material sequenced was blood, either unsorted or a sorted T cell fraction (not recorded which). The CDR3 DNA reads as TGTACCAGCTCACCGGGCGTACAAGAGACCCAGTACTTC. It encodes CTSSPGVQETQYF. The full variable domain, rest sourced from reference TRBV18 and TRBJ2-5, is NAGVMQNPRHLVRRRGQEARLRCSPMKGHSHVYWYRQLPEEGLKFMVYLQKENIIDESGMPKERFSAEFPKEGPSILRIQQVVRGDSAAYFCTSSPGVQETQYFGPGTRLLVL.